Below, 9 T cell receptor beta chains from the same sample are listed, as sequenced in a study of T cells expressing NK-cell markers. TCRdb reanalyzed the 5' RACE reads and collapses them to one entry per CDR3 protein, without DNA. This sample's clone table lists 140,000 to 150,000 distinct CDR3 sequences. The material sequenced was blood T cells: a sorted CD56 or NKG2C T cell subset, CD4+ or CD8+ T cells, or bulk PBMC T cells (not recorded which). Receptors were obtained from a man between 18 and 29 years old in good health.

CDR3 residues: CASTSRETQYF. The chain links TRBV6-2 or TRBV6-3 to TRBJ2-5; TCRdb selects TRBD2, and the lack of DNA leaves this call unchecked. The CDR3 has 11 residues. Germline-derived CDR1 and CDR2 are MNHEY and SVGEGT.

The chain combines TRBV7-9 with TRBJ2-3. The CDR3 has 12 amino acids. Germline assignment: CDR1 SEHNR and CDR2 FQNEAQ (reference sequence). The CDR3 reads CASGGRLDTQYF.

The chain uses TRBV7-3 and TRBJ2-1; TCRdb returns TRBD1, unconfirmable since there is no DNA. The CDR3 extends over 15 amino acids. Germline-derived CDR1 and CDR2 are SGHTA and FQGTGA. CDR3: CASSLGGGDGDEQFF. Filled out from reference TRBV7-3 and TRBJ2-1, the complete variable domain reads GAGVSQTPSNKVTEKGKYVELRCDPISGHTALYWYRQSLGQGPEFLIYFQGTGAADDSGLPNDRFFAVRPEGSVSTLKIQRTERGDSAVYLCASSLGGGDGDEQFFGPGTRLTVL.

J is TRBJ2-7 and V is TRBV7-2; lacking DNA, the TRBD1 call made by TCRdb goes unchecked. CDR1 is SGHTA and CDR2 is FQGNSA in the germline V gene. The CDR3 has 15 residues. CDR3 in amino acids: CASSETGGHSYEQYF. Variable domain in full (rest from reference TRBV7-2 and TRBJ2-7): GAGVSQSPSNKVTEKGKDVELRCDPISGHTALYWYRQSLGQGLEFLIYFQGNSAPDKSGLPSDRFSAERTGGSVSTLTIQRTQQEDSAVYLCASSETGGHSYEQYFGPGTRLTVT.

The chain joins TRBV25-1 to TRBJ2-3; TCRdb's assignment of TRBD2 cannot be checked, as there is no DNA. Germline V lookup: CDR1 MGHDK, CDR2 SYGVNS. The CDR3 covers 17 residues. CDR3 loop: CASSDSASGRGLGTQYF.

The chain is built from TRBV11-3 and TRBJ1-2; checking the TCRdb D call of TRBD1 is not possible without DNA. There are 16 residues in the CDR3. CDR1 and CDR2 from the germline V gene are SGHNT and YENEEA. The CDR3: CASSLEWDRGQEGYTF.

This chain's CDR3 is CASSFTGSTEAFF. The rearrangement uses TRBV6-5 and TRBJ1-1; TCRdb proposes TRBD1, but this gene call is untestable without DNA. CDR3 length equals 13 residues. CDR1 and CDR2 from the germline V gene are MNHEY and SVGAGI.

Here the CDR3 reads CSARVQDLEAFF. The rearrangement links TRBV20-1 to TRBJ1-1. The CDR3 consists of 12 residues. Germline CDR1 is DFQATT and CDR2 is SNEGSKA (reference sequence).

V gene TRBV25-1 combines with J gene TRBJ2-5; lacking DNA, the TRBD1 call made by TCRdb goes unchecked. The germline V gene encodes CDR1 MGHDK and CDR2 SYGVNS. The CDR3 is 15 amino acids. The CDR3 spells CASSGGDTSQETQYF.